This T cell receptor beta chain stems from a study of T cells in Graves' hyperthyroidism and ophthalmopathy. Study-wide results and limits: Most thyroid clonotypes that were expanded above 0.001 also turned up in blood. Ophthalmopathy was told apart from stable hyperthyroidism by a 13 V-J model.

This clonotype was observed at least ten times. The antigen remains unidentified. V trimming: 0 bases; J trimming: 6 bases; junction bases outside the gene matches: 6. CDR3 size: 14 residues. Germline V gives CDR1 SGHRS, CDR2 YFSETQ. The source material, RNA transcripts, was used to amplify TCR beta CDR3 regions. An initial round of RT-PCR targeting the TCR CDR3 relied on the HTBI primer set. MiXCR, run by TCRdb on the multiplex PCR reads, gives a single entry per CDR3 protein. The repertoire includes about 400,000 distinct CDR3 sequences, 15% to 19% of them detected once, and roughly 8% sits in the top ten.

V and J are TRBV5-1 and TRBJ2-7, with 7 positions matching TRBD1. The sequencing input was blood. The source is a woman younger than 35 with Graves' hyperthyroidism. The CDR3 region is CASSLGNRGAEQYF. The CDR3 DNA reads TGCGCCAGCAGCTTGGGTAACAGGGGCGCCGAGCAGTACTTC.